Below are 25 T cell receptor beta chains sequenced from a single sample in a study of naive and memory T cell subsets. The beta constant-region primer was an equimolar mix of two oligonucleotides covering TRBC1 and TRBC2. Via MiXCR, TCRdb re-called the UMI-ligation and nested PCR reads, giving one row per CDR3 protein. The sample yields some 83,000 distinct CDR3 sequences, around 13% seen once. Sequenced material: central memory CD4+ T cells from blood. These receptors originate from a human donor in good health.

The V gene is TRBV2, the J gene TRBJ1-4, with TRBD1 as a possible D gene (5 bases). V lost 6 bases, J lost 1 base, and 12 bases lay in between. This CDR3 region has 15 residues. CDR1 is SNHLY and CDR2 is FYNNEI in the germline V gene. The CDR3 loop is CASRLERGTNEKLFF. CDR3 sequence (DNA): TGTGCCAGCAGGCTTGAAAGGGGAACTAATGAAAAACTGTTTTTT. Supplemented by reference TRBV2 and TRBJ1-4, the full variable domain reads EPEVTQTPSHQVTQMGQEVILRCVPISNHLYFYWYRQILGQKVEFLVSFYNNEISEKSEIFDDQFSVERPDGSNFTLKIRSTKLEDSAMYFCASRLERGTNEKLFFGSGTQLSVL.

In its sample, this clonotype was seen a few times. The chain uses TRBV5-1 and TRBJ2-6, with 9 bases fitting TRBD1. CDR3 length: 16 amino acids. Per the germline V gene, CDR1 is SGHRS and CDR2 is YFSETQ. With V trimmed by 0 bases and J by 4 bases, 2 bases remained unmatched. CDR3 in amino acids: CASSLAGQGGANVLTF. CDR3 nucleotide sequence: TGCGCCAGCAGCTTGGCGGGACAGGGAGGGGCCAACGTCCTGACTTTC.

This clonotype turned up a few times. This CDR3 reads CASSHLLDLHEQFF. The CDR3 coding sequence is TGTGCCAGCAGCCACCTACTAGATCTCCATGAGCAGTTCTTC. This sequence joins TRBV14 and TRBJ2-1; possibly TRBD2 for D (5 bases). Germline V gene data show CDR1 as SGHDN and CDR2 as FVKESK. This CDR3 comprises 14 residues. With 3 bases removed from V and 8 bases from J, the gap between germline ends came to 14 bases.

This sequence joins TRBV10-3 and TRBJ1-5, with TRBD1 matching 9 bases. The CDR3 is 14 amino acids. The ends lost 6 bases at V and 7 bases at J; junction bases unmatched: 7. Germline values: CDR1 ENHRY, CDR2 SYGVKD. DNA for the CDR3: TGTGCCATCAGCCCGGGACAGGGTGGGCAGCCCCAGCATTTT. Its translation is CAISPGQGGQPQHF.

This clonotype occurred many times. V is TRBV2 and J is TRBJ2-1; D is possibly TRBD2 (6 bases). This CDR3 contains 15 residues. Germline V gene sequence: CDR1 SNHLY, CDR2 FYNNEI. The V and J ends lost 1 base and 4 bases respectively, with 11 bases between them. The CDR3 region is CASSEERVGYNEQFF. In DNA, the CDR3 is TGTGCCAGCAGTGAAGAGCGGGTGGGGTACAATGAGCAGTTCTTC.

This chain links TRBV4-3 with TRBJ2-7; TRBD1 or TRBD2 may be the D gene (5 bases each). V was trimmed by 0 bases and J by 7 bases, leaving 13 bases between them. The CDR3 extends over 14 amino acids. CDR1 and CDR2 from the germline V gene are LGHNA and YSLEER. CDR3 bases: TGCGCCAGCAGCCAAGATAAGAGGGGTCAAGAGCAGTACTTC. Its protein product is CASSQDKRGQEQYF.

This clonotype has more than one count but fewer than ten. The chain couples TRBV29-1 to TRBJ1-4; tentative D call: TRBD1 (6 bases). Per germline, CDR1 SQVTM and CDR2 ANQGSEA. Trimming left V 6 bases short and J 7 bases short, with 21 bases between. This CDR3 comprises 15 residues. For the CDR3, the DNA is TGCAGCGTCTACAACAGACAGGACTACGGTGAAAAACTGTTTTTT. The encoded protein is CSVYNRQDYGEKLFF.

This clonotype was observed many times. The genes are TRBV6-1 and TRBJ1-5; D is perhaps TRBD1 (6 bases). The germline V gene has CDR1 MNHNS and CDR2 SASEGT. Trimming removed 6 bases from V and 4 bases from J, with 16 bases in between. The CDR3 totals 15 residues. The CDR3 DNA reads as TGTGCCAGCAGGAAACAGGGCCCAACTAATCAGCCCCAGCATTTT. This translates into CASRKQGPTNQPQHF.

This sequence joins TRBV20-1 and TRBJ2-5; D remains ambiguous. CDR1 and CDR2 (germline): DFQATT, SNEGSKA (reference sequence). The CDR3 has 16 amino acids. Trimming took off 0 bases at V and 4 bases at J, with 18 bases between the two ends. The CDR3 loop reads CSARDVAFQRAETQYF. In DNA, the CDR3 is TGCAGTGCTAGAGATGTGGCTTTCCAGCGCGCAGAGACCCAGTACTTC.

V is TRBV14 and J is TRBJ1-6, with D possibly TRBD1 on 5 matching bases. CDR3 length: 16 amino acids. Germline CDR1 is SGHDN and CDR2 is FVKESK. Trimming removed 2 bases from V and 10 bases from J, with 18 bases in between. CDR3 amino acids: CASSQKAPGGGSPLHF. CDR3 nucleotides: TGTGCCAGCAGCCAAAAAGCCCCCGGGGGGGGGTCACCCCTCCACTTT. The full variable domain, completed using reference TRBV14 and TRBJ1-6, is EAGVTQFPSHSVIEKGQTVTLRCDPISGHDNLYWYRRVMGKEIKFLLHFVKESKQDESGMPNNRFLAERTGGTYSTLKVQPAELEDSGVYFCASSQKAPGGGSPLHFGNGTRLTVT.

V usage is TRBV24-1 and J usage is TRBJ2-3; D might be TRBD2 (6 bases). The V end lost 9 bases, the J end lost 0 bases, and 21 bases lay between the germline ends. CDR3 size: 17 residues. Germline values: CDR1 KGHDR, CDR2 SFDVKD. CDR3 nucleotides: TGTGCCACCGCTATCGGCGGGGCAGGCGCTAGCACAGATACGCAGTATTTT. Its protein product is CATAIGGAGASTDTQYF.

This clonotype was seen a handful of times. CDR3 region: CAWSVLRGYGYTF. The CDR3 nucleotides are TGTGCCTGGAGTGTACTCAGGGGGTATGGCTACACCTTC. The rearrangement joins TRBV30 to TRBJ1-2, with 7 bases that match TRBD1. J gave up 5 bases and V 0 bases, and 3 bases lay outside the gene matches. The CDR3 runs to 13 residues. In germline, CDR1 is GTSNPN, CDR2 SVGIG (reference sequence).

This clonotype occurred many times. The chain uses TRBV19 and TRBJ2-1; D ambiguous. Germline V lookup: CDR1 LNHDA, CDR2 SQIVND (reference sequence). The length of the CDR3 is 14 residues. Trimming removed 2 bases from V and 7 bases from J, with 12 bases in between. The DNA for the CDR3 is TGTGCCAGTAGTATATCCACAACCATAAATGAGCAGTTCTTC. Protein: CASSISTTINEQFF.

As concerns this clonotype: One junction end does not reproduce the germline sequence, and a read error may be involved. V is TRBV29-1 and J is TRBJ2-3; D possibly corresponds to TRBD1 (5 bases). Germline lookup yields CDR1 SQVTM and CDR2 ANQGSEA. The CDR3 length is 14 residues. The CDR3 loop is CNVEEQASTDTQYF. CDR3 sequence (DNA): TGCAACGTTGAAGAACAGGCCAGCACAGATACGCAGTATTTT.

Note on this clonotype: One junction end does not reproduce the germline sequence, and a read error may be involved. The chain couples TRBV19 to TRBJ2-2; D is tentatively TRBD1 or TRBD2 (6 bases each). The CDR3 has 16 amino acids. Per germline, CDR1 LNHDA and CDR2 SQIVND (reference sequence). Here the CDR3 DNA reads TGTACCAGTAAAAAGGGGGGAACCGCGAACACCGGGGAGCTGTTTTTT. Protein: CTSKKGGTANTGELFF.

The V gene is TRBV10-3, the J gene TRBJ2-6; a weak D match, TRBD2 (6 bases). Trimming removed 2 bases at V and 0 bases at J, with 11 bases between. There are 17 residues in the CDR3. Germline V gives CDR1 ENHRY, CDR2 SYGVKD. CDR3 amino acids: CAISEMEGPSGANVLTF. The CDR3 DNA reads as TGTGCCATCAGTGAGATGGAGGGCCCCTCTGGGGCCAACGTCCTGACTTTC.

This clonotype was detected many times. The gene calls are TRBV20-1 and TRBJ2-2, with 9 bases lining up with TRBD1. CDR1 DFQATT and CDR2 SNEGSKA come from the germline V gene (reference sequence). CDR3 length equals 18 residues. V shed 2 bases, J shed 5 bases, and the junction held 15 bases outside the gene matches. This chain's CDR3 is CSARRVHSGTGSTGELFF. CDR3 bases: TGCAGTGCTAGACGTGTCCATTCCGGGACAGGGTCAACCGGGGAGCTGTTTTTT.

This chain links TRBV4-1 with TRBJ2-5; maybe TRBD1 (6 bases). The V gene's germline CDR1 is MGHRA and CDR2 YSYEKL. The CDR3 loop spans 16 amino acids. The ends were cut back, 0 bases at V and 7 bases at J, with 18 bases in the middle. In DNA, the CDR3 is TGCGCCAGCAGCCAAGAACAGGGCACAGGGCATCGGACCCAGTACTTC. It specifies CASSQEQGTGHRTQYF.

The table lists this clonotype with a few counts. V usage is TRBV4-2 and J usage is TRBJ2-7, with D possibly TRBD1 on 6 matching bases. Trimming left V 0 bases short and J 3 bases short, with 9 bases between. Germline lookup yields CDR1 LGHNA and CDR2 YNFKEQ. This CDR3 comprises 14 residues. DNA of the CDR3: TGTGCCAGCAGCCAAGATCAGGGGAACTACGAGCAGTACTTC. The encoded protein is CASSQDQGNYEQYF.

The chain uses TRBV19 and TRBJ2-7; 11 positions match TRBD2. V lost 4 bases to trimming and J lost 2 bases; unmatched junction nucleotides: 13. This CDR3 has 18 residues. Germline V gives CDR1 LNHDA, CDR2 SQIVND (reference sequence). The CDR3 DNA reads TGTGCCAGTAGTAACGGACTAGCGGGCGAACTCCGGGCCTACGAGCAGTACTTC. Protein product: CASSNGLAGELRAYEQYF.

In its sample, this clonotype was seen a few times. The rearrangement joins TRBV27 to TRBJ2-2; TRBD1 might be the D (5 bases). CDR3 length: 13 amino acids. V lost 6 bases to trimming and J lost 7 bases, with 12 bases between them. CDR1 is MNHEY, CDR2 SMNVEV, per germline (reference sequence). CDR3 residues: CASSSLRDGELFF. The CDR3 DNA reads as TGTGCCAGCAGCTCCCTCAGGGACGGGGAGCTGTTTTTT.

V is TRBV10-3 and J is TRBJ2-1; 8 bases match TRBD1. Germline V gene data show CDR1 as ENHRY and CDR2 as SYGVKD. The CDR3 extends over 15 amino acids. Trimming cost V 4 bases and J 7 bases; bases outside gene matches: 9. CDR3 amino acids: CAISGRQGRGNEQFF. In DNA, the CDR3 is TGTGCCATCAGTGGGCGACAGGGGAGAGGGAATGAGCAGTTCTTC.

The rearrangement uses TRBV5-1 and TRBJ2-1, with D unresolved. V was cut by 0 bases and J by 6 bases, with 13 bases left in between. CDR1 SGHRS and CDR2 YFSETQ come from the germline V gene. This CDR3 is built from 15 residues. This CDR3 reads CASSLVVGMGNEQFF. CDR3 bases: TGCGCCAGCAGCTTGGTTGTCGGAATGGGCAATGAGCAGTTCTTC.

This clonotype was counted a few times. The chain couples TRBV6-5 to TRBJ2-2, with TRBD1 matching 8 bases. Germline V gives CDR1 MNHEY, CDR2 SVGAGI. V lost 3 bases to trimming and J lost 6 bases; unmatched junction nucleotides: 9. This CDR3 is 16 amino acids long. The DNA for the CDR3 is TGTGCCAGCAGTTATAGGACAGGGTATAAACCCGGGGAGCTGTTTTTT. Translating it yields CASSYRTGYKPGELFF.

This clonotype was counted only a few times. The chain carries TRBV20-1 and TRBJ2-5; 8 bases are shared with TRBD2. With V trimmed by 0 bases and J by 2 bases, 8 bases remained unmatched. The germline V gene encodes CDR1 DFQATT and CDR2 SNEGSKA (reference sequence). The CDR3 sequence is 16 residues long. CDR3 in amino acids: CSARDLAGRDQETQYF. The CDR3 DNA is TGCAGTGCTAGAGATCTAGCCGGGAGGGATCAAGAGACCCAGTACTTC.